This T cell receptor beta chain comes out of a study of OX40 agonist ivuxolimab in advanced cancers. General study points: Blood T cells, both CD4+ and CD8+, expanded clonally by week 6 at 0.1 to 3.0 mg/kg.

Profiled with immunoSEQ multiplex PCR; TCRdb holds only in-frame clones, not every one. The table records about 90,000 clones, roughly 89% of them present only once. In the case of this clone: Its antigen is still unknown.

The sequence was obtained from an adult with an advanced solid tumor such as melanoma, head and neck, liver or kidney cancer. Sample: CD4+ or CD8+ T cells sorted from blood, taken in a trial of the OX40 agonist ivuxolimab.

The CDR3 protein is CASSLDGRATTDTQYF. The CDR3 region has the DNA TGCGCCAGCAGCTTGGATGGGAGGGCCACCACAGATACGCAGTATTTT. The chain recombines TRBV5-1 with TRBJ2-3, with 7 bases matching TRBD2. Per germline, CDR1 SGHRS and CDR2 YFSETQ. Trimming cost V 0 bases and J 2 bases; bases outside gene matches: 6. This CDR3 spans 16 amino acids.